The clone carrying this T cell receptor beta chain showed up just a few times. The target antigen is unknown. The data belong to a study of response to subunit inactivated influenza vaccine. Study findings and constraints: The authors suggested that few new T cells are recruited per seasonal influenza vaccination.

TCRdb processed the RT-PCR reads anew with MiXCR; each CDR3 protein has one entry. The sample shows about 190,000 distinct CDR3 sequences, under 15% of them seen only once. Germline loops: CDR1 SGDLS, CDR2 YYNGEE. The CDR3 extends over 15 amino acids. Trimming took off 3 bases at V and 0 bases at J, with 9 bases between the two ends. The source of this sequence is a middle-aged man who received an inactivated influenza vaccine. This specimen was CD8+ T cells sorted from PBMCs, taken 5 days after vaccination. The genes are TRBV9 and TRBJ2-2; weak D call: TRBD2 (6 bases). The CDR3 sequence is CASSAGLANTGELFF. CDR3 nucleotides: TGTGCCAGCAGCGCGGGACTTGCGAACACCGGGGAGCTGTTTTTT.